The clone carrying this TCR beta chain was seen many times. Its antigen is still unknown. The entry originates in a study of breast tumors, draining lymph nodes, adjacent tissues. Study-level points and caveats: Luminal-like breast cancer showed significantly higher tumor–nontumor repertoire similarity than basal-like. Tumors had less TCR diversity than lymph nodes, more than nontumor tissue.

Axillary draining lymph nodes of breast cancer patients supplied the node samples. TCRdb re-called the multiplex PCR reads through MiXCR, storing one row per CDR3 protein. Of around 290,000 distinct CDR3 sequences in the sample, around 30% were seen once. The junction had 9 bases not matched to a gene; V was cut back by 7 bases and J by 3 bases. CDR1 is LNHDA and CDR2 is SQIVND in the germline V gene (reference sequence). This CDR3 has 15 amino acids. The chain is built from TRBV19 and TRBJ1-2, with 9 positions matching TRBD1. The sequencing sample was made of axillary lymph node tissue. The sequence was obtained from a female donor with breast cancer. Some clones in this sample may be carry-over from other donors' samples. CDR3 DNA sequence: TGTGCCAGTACCTCACCGGGACAGGGCGACTATGGCTACACCTTC. Its protein product is CASTSPGQGDYGYTF.